This passage covers 10 T cell receptor beta chains from one sample sequenced in a study of radiotherapy plus CTLA-4 blockade in lung cancer. Assay used: immunoSEQ multiplex PCR; TCRdb lists only in-frame clones, some missing. The sample includes approximately 90,000 clones, roughly 85% of them seen just once. The sample here was peripheral blood, taken from a patient treated with radiotherapy plus ipilimumab. Receptors originate from a human donor with non-small cell lung cancer who had stable disease on radiotherapy plus ipilimumab.

The chain carries TRBV2 and TRBJ2-7; no clear D. Germline V gene data show CDR1 as SNHLY and CDR2 as FYNNEI. CDR3 length equals 13 residues. V lost 6 bases, J lost 3 bases, and 12 bases lay in between. The CDR3 here is CASRPLGIYEQYF. The CDR3 DNA follows: TGTGCCAGCAGACCCTTAGGGATCTACGAGCAGTACTTC.

The J gene is TRBJ1-1, the V gene TRBV30; D may be TRBD1 (5 bases). Trimming cost V 0 bases and J 3 bases, with 23 bases left between them. The CDR3 covers 18 residues. CDR1 and CDR2 (germline): GTSNPN, SVGIG (reference sequence). The CDR3 DNA is TGTGCCTGGAGTGTACGGCGACAGTCCGGGAGGCGGGACACTGAAGCTTTCTTT. Translating it yields CAWSVRRQSGRRDTEAFF.

This chain links TRBV7-9 with TRBJ2-1; 9 nucleotides line up with TRBD2. This CDR3 is built from 15 residues. CDR1 and CDR2 from the germline V gene are SEHNR and FQNEAQ (reference sequence). V lost 4 bases and J lost 10; bases outside the gene matches: 11. CDR3 residues: CASSWGSAGGREQFF. The CDR3 DNA follows: TGTGCCAGCAGCTGGGGTTCGGCGGGGGGGCGAGAGCAGTTCTTC.

The chain has TRBV29-1 and TRBJ1-2, with D perhaps TRBD1 (5 bases). V gave up 2 bases and J gave up 4 bases, with 11 bases separating them. This CDR3 is built from 13 residues. Per germline, CDR1 SQVTM and CDR2 ANQGSEA. Here the CDR3 DNA reads TGCAGCGTTGAATTTGGGGGGTTCTATGGCTACACCTTC. Translation gives CSVEFGGFYGYTF.

The genes are TRBV5-1 and TRBJ2-1; D possibly uses TRBD1 or TRBD2 (5 bases each). This CDR3 has 16 amino acids. Deletions cut 3 bases from V and 8 bases from J, with 21 bases between. CDR1 is SGHRS and CDR2 is YFSETQ in the germline V gene. CDR3 region: CASSSGRSQYGHEQFF. CDR3 bases: TGCGCCAGCAGCTCGGGGCGAAGCCAGTACGGACATGAGCAGTTCTTC.

The V gene is TRBV6-1, the J gene TRBJ1-2, with TRBD1 identical over 7 bases. V shed 7 bases and J 4 bases; nucleotides not matched to a gene: 9. CDR3 size: 14 residues. Per the germline V gene, CDR1 is MNHNS and CDR2 is SASEGT. This CDR3 reads CASKSGGGRYGYTF. Here the CDR3 DNA reads TGTGCCAGCAAGTCGGGAGGGGGCCGCTATGGCTACACCTTC.

This clone was seen more than once but under ten times. The V gene is TRBV5-4, the J gene TRBJ1-2, with D perhaps TRBD1 (6 bases). The V end lost 2 bases, the J end lost 6 bases, and 8 bases lay between the germline ends. CDR3 length equals 12 residues. Per germline, CDR1 SGHNT and CDR2 YYREEE (reference sequence). CDR3 sequence reads: CASSLQGDGYTF. In nucleotides, the CDR3 is TGTGCCAGCAGCTTACAGGGCGATGGCTACACCTTC.

The chain recombines TRBV7-3 with TRBJ2-5; 9 bases are a match to TRBD2. The CDR3 is 15 amino acids. CDR1 is SGHTA, CDR2 FQGTGA, per germline. V was clipped by 2 bases and J by 3 bases; unmatched bases: 4. The DNA of the CDR3 is TGTGCCAGCAGCTTAGCGACTAGCGGAAAAGAGACCCAGTACTTC. This codes for CASSLATSGKETQYF.

J is TRBJ2-1 and V is TRBV10-3, with D tentatively TRBD2 (6 bases). The CDR3 totals 13 residues. V was cut by 6 bases and J by 15 bases, with 21 bases left in between. CDR1 is ENHRY and CDR2 is SYGVKD in the germline V gene. The CDR3 spells CAISADLGGYRFF. DNA of the CDR3: TGTGCCATCAGCGCCGACTTGGGAGGATATCGGTTCTTC.

The gene calls are TRBV4-1 and TRBJ2-1; D remains unclear. The CDR3 extends over 16 amino acids. Germline CDR1 and CDR2: MGHRA and YSYEKL. The V gene lost 1 base and the J gene lost 9 bases, with 19 bases spanning the gap. The CDR3 DNA sequence: TGCGCCAGCAGCCAAGGGGCGGCACCAAACAAGGCTGAGCAGTTCTTC. This translates into CASSQGAAPNKAEQFF.